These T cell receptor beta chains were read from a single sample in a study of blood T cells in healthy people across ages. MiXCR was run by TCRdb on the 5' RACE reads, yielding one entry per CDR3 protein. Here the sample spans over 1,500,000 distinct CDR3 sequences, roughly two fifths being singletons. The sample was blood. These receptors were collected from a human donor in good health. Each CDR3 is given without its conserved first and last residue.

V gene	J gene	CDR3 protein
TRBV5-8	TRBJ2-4	ASSSELTGRYGQY
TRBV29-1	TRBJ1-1	SSRVMNTEAF
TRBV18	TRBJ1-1	ASSPRDENTEAF
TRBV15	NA	ATSRDTGRDEQY
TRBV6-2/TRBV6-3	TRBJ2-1	ASSYSPGQPYNEQF
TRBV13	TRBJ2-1	ASSLGASGETYNEQF
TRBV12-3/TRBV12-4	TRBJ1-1	ASSRNRLLNTEAF
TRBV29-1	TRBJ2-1	SVEKTSGDYYAEQF
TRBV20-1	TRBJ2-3	SAGKAQASTDTQY
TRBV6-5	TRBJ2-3	ASSCSEGGTDTQY
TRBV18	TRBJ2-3	TSSAADTQY
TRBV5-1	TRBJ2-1	ASNLGGTSYNEQF